Listed here are 10 T cell receptor beta chains from one sample, sequenced in a study of blood T cell repertoires in COVID-19. The method was immunoSEQ multiplex PCR; TCRdb's version includes in-frame clones alone and lacks a portion of them. Of about 220,000 clones in the sample, 70% to 90% were seen once. Sequencing used peripheral blood. Every receptor here comes from a man between 40 and 49 years old with acute or convalescent COVID-19.

This clone has only one observation. The rearrangement joins TRBV5-1 to TRBJ1-2; TRBD1 matches 8 bases. The CDR3 is made up of 13 amino acids. V shed 5 bases and J 3 bases; nucleotides not matched to a gene: 3. The germline V gene encodes CDR1 SGHRS and CDR2 YFSETQ. DNA for the CDR3: TGCGCCAGCAGGCTGGACAGGGACTATGGCTACACCTTC. Its translation is CASRLDRDYGYTF.

The chain carries TRBV19 and TRBJ2-7, with 9 bases matching TRBD2. V was clipped by 6 bases and J by 2 bases; unmatched bases: 8. The length of the CDR3 is 15 residues. Germline V CDR1 and CDR2: LNHDA, SQIVND (reference sequence). The CDR3 DNA reads as TGTGCCAGTAGACTTGCGGGAGGGCCGACCTACGAGCAGTACTTC. It yields the protein CASRLAGGPTYEQYF.

The chain combines TRBV6-2 or TRBV6-3 with TRBJ2-3; TRBD2 aligns across 9 bases. The CDR3 extends over 17 amino acids. The ends lost 4 bases at V and 2 bases at J; junction bases unmatched: 10. Germline CDR1 and CDR2: MNHEY and SVGEGT. The CDR3 DNA sequence: TGTGCCAGCAGTTCACTCGTGAGCGGGGGGCTCACAGATACGCAGTATTTT. Residues: CASSSLVSGGLTDTQYF.

This chain uses TRBV29-1 with TRBJ1-3; D not certain. Germline-derived CDR1 and CDR2 are SQVTM and ANQGSEA. The CDR3 length is 13 residues. The ends were cut back, 6 bases at V and 0 bases at J, with 9 bases in the middle. CDR3: CSVAVGSGNTIYF. The CDR3 DNA sequence: TGCAGCGTGGCGGTGGGCTCTGGAAACACCATATATTTT.

The genes are TRBV2 and TRBJ1-2, with TRBD1 matching 11 bases. J lost 2 bases, V lost 8 bases, and 1 base had no gene match. The CDR3 length is 13 residues. CDR1 and CDR2 from the germline V gene are SNHLY and FYNNEI. CDR3: CASRDRGNYGYTF. The CDR3 bases are TGTGCCAGCCGGGACAGGGGGAACTATGGCTACACCTTC. Variable domain in full (rest from reference TRBV2 and TRBJ1-2): EPEVTQTPSHQVTQMGQEVILRCVPISNHLYFYWYRQILGQKVEFLVSFYNNEISEKSEIFDDQFSVERPDGSNFTLKIRSTKLEDSAMYFCASRDRGNYGYTFGSGTRLTVV.

The gene calls are TRBV2 and TRBJ2-7; D is perhaps TRBD2 (6 bases). Germline V CDR1 and CDR2: SNHLY, FYNNEI. The CDR3 runs 12 residues. Trimming cost V 7 bases and J 4 bases, with 11 bases left between them. The CDR3 DNA reads TGTGCCAGCACCCAGGAGGGATACGAGCAGTACTTC. This translates into CASTQEGYEQYF.

The J gene is TRBJ2-1, the V gene TRBV7-9, with 7 bases matching TRBD1. CDR1 is SEHNR, CDR2 FQNEAQ, per germline (reference sequence). The CDR3 has 15 residues. V lost 5 bases, J lost 2 bases, and 6 bases stayed unmatched. CDR3 nucleotide sequence: TGTGCCAGCAGCCGTGGACAGGAGACCTACAATGAGCAGTTCTTC. This translates into CASSRGQETYNEQFF.

The V gene is TRBV21-1, the J gene TRBJ1-3. TRBV21-1 corresponds to a pseudogene. The CDR3 runs to 12 residues. CDR3 coding DNA: TGTGCCAGCATTTACGGGAGAAACACCATATATTTT. Its protein is CASIYGRNTIYF.

V is TRBV30 and J is TRBJ2-7; possible D gene TRBD1, 6 bases. The germline gives CDR1 GTSNPN, CDR2 SVGIG (reference sequence). This CDR3 has 12 residues. With 3 bases removed from V and 9 bases from J, the gap between germline ends came to 15 bases. CDR3 amino acids: CAWSHSRGWQYF. The DNA of the CDR3 is TGTGCCTGGAGCCACAGCAGGGGATGGCAGTACTTC.

The chain couples TRBV2 to TRBJ2-1; 11 positions agree with TRBD2. This CDR3 spans 14 amino acids. V gave up 5 bases and J gave up 9 bases; unmatched junction bases: 6. The V gene's germline CDR1 is SNHLY and CDR2 FYNNEI. CDR3 region: CASSFLAGGTEQFF. As DNA, the CDR3 is TGTGCCAGCAGTTTCTTAGCGGGAGGGACTGAGCAGTTCTTC.